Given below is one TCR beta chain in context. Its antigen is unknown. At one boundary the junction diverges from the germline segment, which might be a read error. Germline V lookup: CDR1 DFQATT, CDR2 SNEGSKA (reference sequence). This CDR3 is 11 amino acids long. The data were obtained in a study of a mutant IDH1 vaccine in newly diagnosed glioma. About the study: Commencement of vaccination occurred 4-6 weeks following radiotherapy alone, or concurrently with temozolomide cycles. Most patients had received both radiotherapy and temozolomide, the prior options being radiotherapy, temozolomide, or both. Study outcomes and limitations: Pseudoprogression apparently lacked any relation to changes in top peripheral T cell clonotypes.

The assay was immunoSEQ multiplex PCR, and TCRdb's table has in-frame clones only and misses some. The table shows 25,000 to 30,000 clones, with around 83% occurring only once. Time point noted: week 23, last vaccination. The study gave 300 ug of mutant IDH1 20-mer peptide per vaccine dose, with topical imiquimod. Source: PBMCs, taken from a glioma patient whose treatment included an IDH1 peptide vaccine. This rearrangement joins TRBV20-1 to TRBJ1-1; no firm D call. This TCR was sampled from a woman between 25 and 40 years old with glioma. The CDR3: CSARGGDEAGF. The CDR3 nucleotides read TGCAGTGCTAGAGGAGGAGACGAAGCGGGGTTT.